This T cell receptor beta chain was observed in a study of cytomegalovirus exposure and HLA in healthy donors. Study-level results: TRBV6-2, TRBV6-3 and some other V segments were unresolvable in 87-base-pair reads.

As concerns this clone: As yet, its antigen is unknown.

Germline V gives CDR1 LGHNA, CDR2 YSLEER. The CDR3 has 14 residues. Trimming pared 4 bases from V and 3 bases from J, leaving 11 bases between. 13 Jbeta primers and 60 Vbeta primers were used for the PCR. Only in-frame clones appear in the TCRdb table, and some are missing; sequencing was by immunoSEQ multiplex PCR. This sample yields around 68,000 clones, of which 68% are seen a single time; about 10% belongs to the top ten. Sample: PBMCs. The receptor comes from a woman in her twenties or thirties in good health and CMV-seronegative. J is TRBJ2-3 and V is TRBV4-3, with D perhaps matching TRBD2 (5 bases). CDR3 sequence reads: CASSRESGTDTQYF. The CDR3 nucleotides are TGCGCCAGCAGCCGGGAGAGTGGGACAGATACGCAGTATTTT.